The rows below give T cell receptor beta chains drawn from one sample of a study of cytomegalovirus exposure and HLA in healthy donors. Assay used: immunoSEQ multiplex PCR; TCRdb lists only in-frame clones, some missing. The sample includes some 140,000 clones, 70% to 90% of them seen just once. Sequencing was performed on PBMCs. These TCRs come from a human donor in good health. Both conserved end residues are part of each CDR3. Each record gives: J gene, V gene, clone size, D gene, CDR3 protein, CDR3 DNA. The D gene is left open where the match is weak. Rows may omit the clone size; those that give it use once, few, many or a size class.

TRBJ2-5 TRBV15 . . CATSRDHGIGKTQYF TGTGCCACCAGCAGAGATCACGGGATCGGAAAGACCCAGTACTTC
TRBJ1-1 TRBV5-4 . . CASSLDSMNTEAFF TGTGCCAGCAGCCTGGACAGTATGAACACTGAAGCTTTCTTT
TRBJ1-2 TRBV19 . TRBD1 CASSPALALIRTGNYGYTF TGTGCCAGCTCACCGGCGCTTGCGCTGATTCGGACAGGGAACTATGGCTACACCTTC
TRBJ2-7 TRBV7-2 . TRBD1 CASSRSGTGSHEQYF TGTGCCAGCAGCCGGTCCGGGACAGGGAGCCACGAGCAGTACTTC
TRBJ1-2 TRBV6-5 . TRBD1 CASSTRDRVRGYTF TGTGCCAGCAGTACCCGGGACAGGGTTCGTGGCTACACCTTC
TRBJ2-1 TRBV9 . TRBD2 CASSPSGSSYNEQFF TGTGCCAGCAGCCCTAGCGGGAGCTCTTACAATGAGCAGTTCTTC
TRBJ2-1 TRBV11-3 once . CASSLESPGARSYNEQFF TGTGCCAGCAGCTTAGAATCGCCCGGAGCCCGATCCTACAATGAGCAGTTCTTC
TRBJ2-1 TRBV4-1 . TRBD2 CASSPPGLAGYNEQFF TGCGCCAGCAGCCCCCCGGGACTAGCGGGATACAATGAGCAGTTCTTC
TRBJ2-5 TRBV11-2 . TRBD2 CASSLWLAGGLETQYF TGTGCCAGCAGCTTATGGTTAGCGGGGGGGCTGGAGACCCAGTACTTC
TRBJ1-6 TRBV12-1 . . CASSPTGRNSPLHF TGTGCCAGCAGTCCGACAGGGAGGAACTCACCCCTCCACTTT
TRBJ2-4 TRBV5-1 . . CASSHQQGTAKNIQYF TGCGCCAGCAGCCACCAACAGGGAACGGCCAAAAACATTCAGTACTTC
TRBJ1-1 TRBV6-5 . . CASSRGGNTEAFF TGTGCCAGCAGCCGCGGAGGGAACACTGAAGCTTTCTTT
TRBJ2-3 TRBV7-2 . TRBD2 CASSTRTSGGADTQYF TGTGCCAGCAGCACAAGGACTAGCGGGGGGGCAGATACGCAGTATTTT
TRBJ2-1 TRBV7-6 . . CASSLAPRGNNEQFF TGTGCCAGCAGCTTAGCGCCTCGGGGTAACAATGAGCAGTTCTTC
TRBJ2-3 TRBV15 once . CATSRKVAGKSTDTQYF TGTGCCACCAGCAGGAAGGTGGCAGGGAAAAGCACAGATACGCAGTATTTT
TRBJ2-1 TRBV28 . . CASSFIPPGHLFGNEQFF TGTGCCAGCAGTTTTATCCCCCCGGGACACCTGTTTGGGAATGAGCAGTTCTTC
TRBJ2-7 TRBV4-3 . . CASSQRRGHSYEQYF TGCGCCAGCAGCCAAAGAAGGGGACACTCCTACGAGCAGTACTTC
TRBJ1-1 TRBV29-1 . . CSVDRGGTEAFF TGCAGCGTTGACCGGGGGGGGACTGAAGCTTTCTTT
TRBJ1-6 TRBV6-5 . . CASFREINSPLHF TGTGCCAGCTTTCGGGAAATCAATTCACCCCTCCACTTT
TRBJ2-4 TRBV19 few . CASSKSTGGGTDIQYF TGTGCCAGTAGTAAATCTACAGGGGGGGGAACGGACATTCAGTACTTC
TRBJ2-7 TRBV19 few . CASSVVSSSREQYF TGTGCCAGTAGTGTCGTCAGTAGCTCCCGTGAGCAGTACTTC
TRBJ2-2 TRBV28 once . CASRISHIRERNTGELFF TGTGCCAGCCGCATTTCTCATATCCGGGAGCGGAACACCGGGGAGCTGTTTTTT
TRBJ1-1 TRBV10-3 . . CAISDRGQNTEAFF TGTGCCATCAGTGACCGGGGTCAGAACACTGAAGCTTTCTTT
TRBJ2-2 TRBV18 . . CASSPSRTGTGELFF TGTGCCAGCTCACCATCTCGTACGGGCACCGGGGAGCTGTTTTTT
TRBJ1-4 TRBV7-9 . . CASSFGEKLFF TGTGCCAGCAGCTTCGGGGAAAAACTGTTTTTT
TRBJ2-2 TRBV7-6 . TRBD2 CASSPSGRNTGELFF TGTGCCAGCAGCCCTAGCGGGAGGAACACCGGGGAGCTGTTTTTT
TRBJ2-5 TRBV2 . TRBD1 CASSEIRGQGTQYF TGTGCCAGCAGTGAAATCAGGGGACAGGGGACCCAGTACTTC
TRBJ2-2 TRBV5-1 . . CASSPTTYTGELFF TGCGCCAGCAGTCCAACGACTTACACCGGGGAGCTGTTTTTT
TRBJ2-7 TRBV7-9 . . CASRGGGYEQYF TGTGCCAGCAGGGGGGGTGGGTACGAGCAGTACTTC
TRBJ1-1 TRBV5-1 . . CASSLQWGGRGAFF TGCGCCAGCAGCTTGCAATGGGGAGGCCGAGGCGCTTTCTTT
TRBJ2-3 TRBV5-1 . TRBD2 CASIPRAGGVPDTQYF TGCGCCAGCATTCCAAGGGCGGGGGGCGTTCCAGATACGCAGTATTTT
TRBJ1-1 TRBV6-5 few . CASSTGNRGNTEAFF TGTGCCAGCAGTACGGGCAATCGGGGGAACACTGAAGCTTTCTTT
TRBJ1-2 TRBV29-1 once . CSVGSGAQNYGYTF TGCAGCGTTGGATCAGGGGCGCAAAACTATGGCTACACCTTC
TRBJ2-2 TRBV27 . . CASSFLTYTGELFF TGTGCCAGCAGTTTCCTTACATACACCGGGGAGCTGTTTTTT
TRBJ2-7 TRBV4-1 . TRBD2 CASSQVWTSDSYEQYF TGCGCCAGCAGCCAAGTATGGACTAGCGACTCCTACGAGCAGTACTTC
TRBJ2-6 TRBV19 . . CASSQGQLIVSGANVLTF TGTGCCAGTAGTCAAGGACAGCTTATTGTCTCTGGGGCCAACGTCCTGACTTTC
TRBJ2-1 TRBV10-2 . TRBD2 CASKASRTSGREYNEQFF TGCGCCAGCAAAGCCTCCAGGACTAGCGGGAGGGAGTACAATGAGCAGTTCTTC
TRBJ1-3 TRBV6-6 . . CASSHQGTGNTIYF TGTGCCAGCAGTCACCAGGGGACTGGAAACACCATATATTTT
TRBJ2-7 TRBV28 . TRBD2 CASSSPAGAYEQYF TGTGCCAGCAGCTCGCCTGCGGGGGCCTACGAGCAGTACTTC
TRBJ2-7 TRBV6-5 . TRBD1 CASKRTGVEYF TGTGCCAGCAAGCGGACAGGGGTGGAATACTTC
TRBJ1-5 TRBV6-5 . TRBD1 CASSFRQGADQPQHF TGTGCCAGCAGTTTCCGACAGGGGGCTGATCAGCCCCAGCATTTT
TRBJ2-7 TRBV7-3 . . CASSPGDSYEQYF TGTGCCAGCAGCCCGGGGGACAGCTACGAGCAGTACTTC
TRBJ2-7 TRBV7-2 . TRBD1 CASSQSRGGTGHREQYF TGTGCCAGCAGCCAAAGTCGTGGGGGGACAGGTCATAGGGAGCAGTACTTC
TRBJ2-2 TRBV9 . . CASSVVGGELFF TGTGCCAGCAGCGTAGTCGGCGGGGAGCTGTTTTTT
TRBJ1-4 TRBV7-9 . TRBD1 CASSIDRGFPNEKLFF TGTGCCAGCAGCATCGACAGGGGCTTTCCTAATGAAAAACTGTTTTTT
TRBJ2-7 TRBV18 . . CASSPRQLEYEQYF TGTGCCAGCTCACCACGACAACTCGAGTACGAGCAGTACTTC
TRBJ1-1 TRBV4-2 . TRBD1 CASSQDPPGGLYTEAFF TGTGCCAGCAGCCAAGATCCCCCAGGGGGCCTATATACTGAAGCTTTCTTT
TRBJ1-1 TRBV4-2 . . CASSQDLMNTEAFF TGTGCCAGCAGCCAAGATCTAATGAACACTGAAGCTTTCTTT
TRBJ1-2 TRBV5-6 . . CASSSPPGGKGYTF TGTGCCAGCAGCTCTCCCCCGGGGGGAAAGGGCTACACCTTC
TRBJ2-1 TRBV2 . TRBD2 CASILNSGTSNEQFF TGTGCCAGCATTCTAAATAGCGGGACAAGCAATGAGCAGTTCTTC
TRBJ2-3 TRBV5-6 . . CASSRRQTSTDTQYF TGTGCCAGCAGCCGTCGTCAGACTAGCACAGATACGCAGTATTTT
TRBJ1-1 TRBV19 . . CASGQFVPEAFF TGTGCCAGTGGACAGTTCGTCCCTGAAGCTTTCTTT
TRBJ2-1 TRBV7-3 . . CASSLRGLPENNEQFF TGTGCCAGCAGCTTAAGAGGACTTCCCGAAAACAATGAGCAGTTCTTC
TRBJ2-2 TRBV16 . TRBD1 CASSQSWTGVNTGELFF TGTGCCAGCAGCCAATCGTGGACAGGGGTTAACACCGGGGAGCTGTTTTTT
TRBJ2-7 TRBV7-8 . TRBD1 CASSPGDRTRSRLYF TGTGCCAGCAGCCCAGGGGACAGAACGCGATCTCGTCTGTACTTC
TRBJ2-2 TRBV9 . TRBD2 CASSVSGRAGTGELFF TGTGCCAGCAGCGTAAGCGGGAGGGCCGGCACCGGGGAGCTGTTTTTT
TRBJ1-1 TRBV5-1 . . CASSSGGSTEAFF TGCGCCAGCAGCTCGGGGGGTTCGACTGAAGCTTTCTTT
TRBJ1-5 TRBV15 . TRBD1 CATSRQGGQPQHF TGTGCCACCAGCAGACAGGGGGGACAGCCCCAGCATTTT
TRBJ1-5 TRBV4-2 . . CASSQDLIVNQPQHF TGTGCCAGCAGCCAAGATCTAATCGTTAATCAGCCCCAGCATTTT
TRBJ1-4 TRBV5-1 . . CASRTGSANEKLFF TGCGCCAGCCGAACAGGGTCGGCTAATGAAAAACTGTTTTTT